This T cell receptor (beta chain) was identified in a study of T-cell reconstitution after alpha-beta-depleted transplantation in children (dated by TCRdb to 2016 to 2017). Regarding the study in general: Using TCR repertoire profiling, the study quantitatively followed how T-cell immune reconstitution unfolded in children after TCRalphabeta/CD19-depleted allogeneic hematopoietic cell transplantation.

Read against the paper, the sample's treatment or condition label means: allogeneic hematopoietic cell transplantation with graft depleted of TCRalphabeta T cells and CD19 B cells. Transplant recipients were children who received TCRalphabeta/CD19-depleted allogeneic hematopoietic cell grafts. The library was generated by PCR. The sequencing machine was an Illumina HiSeq 2500. Molecular barcoding was employed in the preparation of TCR libraries, with unique molecular identifiers being used to normalize TCRbeta repertoire quantification. TCRdb cleaned the public reads at Q25 with fastp, built clones with MiXCR and kept in-frame beta chains. Merged by CDR3 protein, the rows form single entries marked with the most common genes and DNA. The sample table contains 250,000 to 350,000 distinct CDR3 sequences; only one count was recorded for over 20% of them. The ten top clones hold approximately 11% of the sample.

The V and J ends are trimmed by 3 bases and 2 bases, leaving 14 bases between them. The CDR3 sequence holds 16 residues, the cysteine and phenylalanine included. Solely the CDR3 DNA is kept, with 48 bases framed from the first base. Sequences SEHNR (CDR1) and FQNEAQ (CDR2) are obtained from the germline V gene (reference sequence). Notes on this clonotype: Its binding antigen is unknown. Base-call qualities are not available, and no considerably larger clone is one nucleotide away.

The investigation overall reported the following: Hyperexpanded clone frequencies declined over subsequent months; after one year, T-cell counts and TCRbeta diversity were mostly attributed to newly produced T cells. The apparently early alphabetaT-cell count recovery about two months after transplant was reportedly dependent on only several hundred rapidly expanded clones derived from non-depleted graft cells. In some patients, the high TCRbeta diversity seen at day 60 was put down to recipient T cells and intrathymic progenitors that had survived conditioning.

Sample: PBMCs, mostly from graft donor cells, taken 180 days after TCRalphabeta/CD19-depleted stem cell transplant. The chain is assembled from TRBV7-9 and TRBJ1-5, with the D gene not clear enough to name. The source of this sequence is a male patient younger than 18 who had a stem cell transplant for acute lymphoblastic leukemia, so the T cells may come from the graft donor. The DNA sequence is as follows: TGTGCCAGCAGCTTCTCCACAGCCTCCGGCAATCAGCCCCAGCATTTT. Its product reads: CASSFSTASGNQPQHF.